This T cell receptor beta chain was identified in a study of CD8+ T cells in alopecia areata. Study details: The study gave treated patients oral tofacitinib at 5 to 10 mg twice daily. Patients remained on tofacitinib for 6 to 18 months and then went 6 months without it. General study results and limits: It was lesional scalp, especially alopecia totalis/universalis, that showed higher clonality than normal scalp.

This clone was recorded a few times. The antigen is not known. V gave up 0 bases and J gave up 6 bases, with 12 bases separating them. The V gene's germline CDR1 is LGHNA and CDR2 YSLEER. This CDR3 has 15 amino acids. As the sequencing template, cDNA was produced by extracting RNA and reverse transcribing it. The repertoire was sequenced with immunoSEQ multiplex PCR; TCRdb's copy has only in-frame clones and lacks some. Among 160,000 or so clones listed, less than 65% were seen once. It was from alopecia areata patients that lesional scalp punch biopsies and peripheral blood were collected. The chain employs TRBV4-3 and TRBJ2-1, with a possible D match to TRBD1 (6 bases). The input for sequencing was CD8+ T cells sorted from blood, taken at week 0. The receptor comes from a human donor with alopecia areata. The CDR3 DNA is TGCGCCAGCAGCCAAGATCGCAGGGGTGGCAATGAGCAGTTCTTC. Amino acid sequence: CASSQDRRGGNEQFF.